Described below is a single T cell receptor beta chain sequence and its context. The CDR3 runs to 14 residues. The germline gives CDR1 MNHEY, CDR2 SVGAGI. V dropped 6 bases and J dropped 7; count of bases not matched to a gene: 11. Generated by immunoSEQ multiplex PCR, the TCRdb table keeps only in-frame clones and is missing some. The sample carries over 250,000 clones, around 80% recorded once. The record originates from a study of blood T cell repertoires in COVID-19. The sample was PBMCs or T cells enriched from blood (not recorded which). The receptor's source is a man younger than 40 with acute COVID-19. V gene TRBV6-5 combines with J gene TRBJ2-5; 7 nucleotides line up with TRBD2. CDR3 nucleotides: TGTGCCAGCAGCAGCGGGACCGGCCTTGGGACCCAGTACTTC. Encoded protein: CASSSGTGLGTQYF.